Detailed here is one T cell receptor (beta chain). Its antigen is unidentified. V gave up 7 bases and J gave up 0 bases, with 16 bases separating them. Germline CDR1 reads MDHEN; CDR2 reads SYDVKM. There are 16 residues in the CDR3. This PCR relied on a set of 60 Vbeta primers and 13 Jbeta primers. Data came from immunoSEQ multiplex PCR; TCRdb stores just in-frame clones and leaves some out. This table holds about 130,000 clones, more than 70% found once. Healthy bone marrow donors supplied every sample. The record originates from a study of cytomegalovirus exposure and HLA in healthy donors. General observations from the study: Indistinguishable V segments such as TRBV6-2 and TRBV6-3 were excluded.

This receptor was obtained from a male donor in good health and CMV-seronegative. The chain combines TRBV28 with TRBJ1-5; TRBD1 is a possible D gene (5 bases). The specimen was PBMCs. The CDR3 DNA reads as TGTGCCAGCACCCTCGATGGGGGGGATAGCAATCAGCCCCAGCATTTT. Its protein product is CASTLDGGDSNQPQHF.